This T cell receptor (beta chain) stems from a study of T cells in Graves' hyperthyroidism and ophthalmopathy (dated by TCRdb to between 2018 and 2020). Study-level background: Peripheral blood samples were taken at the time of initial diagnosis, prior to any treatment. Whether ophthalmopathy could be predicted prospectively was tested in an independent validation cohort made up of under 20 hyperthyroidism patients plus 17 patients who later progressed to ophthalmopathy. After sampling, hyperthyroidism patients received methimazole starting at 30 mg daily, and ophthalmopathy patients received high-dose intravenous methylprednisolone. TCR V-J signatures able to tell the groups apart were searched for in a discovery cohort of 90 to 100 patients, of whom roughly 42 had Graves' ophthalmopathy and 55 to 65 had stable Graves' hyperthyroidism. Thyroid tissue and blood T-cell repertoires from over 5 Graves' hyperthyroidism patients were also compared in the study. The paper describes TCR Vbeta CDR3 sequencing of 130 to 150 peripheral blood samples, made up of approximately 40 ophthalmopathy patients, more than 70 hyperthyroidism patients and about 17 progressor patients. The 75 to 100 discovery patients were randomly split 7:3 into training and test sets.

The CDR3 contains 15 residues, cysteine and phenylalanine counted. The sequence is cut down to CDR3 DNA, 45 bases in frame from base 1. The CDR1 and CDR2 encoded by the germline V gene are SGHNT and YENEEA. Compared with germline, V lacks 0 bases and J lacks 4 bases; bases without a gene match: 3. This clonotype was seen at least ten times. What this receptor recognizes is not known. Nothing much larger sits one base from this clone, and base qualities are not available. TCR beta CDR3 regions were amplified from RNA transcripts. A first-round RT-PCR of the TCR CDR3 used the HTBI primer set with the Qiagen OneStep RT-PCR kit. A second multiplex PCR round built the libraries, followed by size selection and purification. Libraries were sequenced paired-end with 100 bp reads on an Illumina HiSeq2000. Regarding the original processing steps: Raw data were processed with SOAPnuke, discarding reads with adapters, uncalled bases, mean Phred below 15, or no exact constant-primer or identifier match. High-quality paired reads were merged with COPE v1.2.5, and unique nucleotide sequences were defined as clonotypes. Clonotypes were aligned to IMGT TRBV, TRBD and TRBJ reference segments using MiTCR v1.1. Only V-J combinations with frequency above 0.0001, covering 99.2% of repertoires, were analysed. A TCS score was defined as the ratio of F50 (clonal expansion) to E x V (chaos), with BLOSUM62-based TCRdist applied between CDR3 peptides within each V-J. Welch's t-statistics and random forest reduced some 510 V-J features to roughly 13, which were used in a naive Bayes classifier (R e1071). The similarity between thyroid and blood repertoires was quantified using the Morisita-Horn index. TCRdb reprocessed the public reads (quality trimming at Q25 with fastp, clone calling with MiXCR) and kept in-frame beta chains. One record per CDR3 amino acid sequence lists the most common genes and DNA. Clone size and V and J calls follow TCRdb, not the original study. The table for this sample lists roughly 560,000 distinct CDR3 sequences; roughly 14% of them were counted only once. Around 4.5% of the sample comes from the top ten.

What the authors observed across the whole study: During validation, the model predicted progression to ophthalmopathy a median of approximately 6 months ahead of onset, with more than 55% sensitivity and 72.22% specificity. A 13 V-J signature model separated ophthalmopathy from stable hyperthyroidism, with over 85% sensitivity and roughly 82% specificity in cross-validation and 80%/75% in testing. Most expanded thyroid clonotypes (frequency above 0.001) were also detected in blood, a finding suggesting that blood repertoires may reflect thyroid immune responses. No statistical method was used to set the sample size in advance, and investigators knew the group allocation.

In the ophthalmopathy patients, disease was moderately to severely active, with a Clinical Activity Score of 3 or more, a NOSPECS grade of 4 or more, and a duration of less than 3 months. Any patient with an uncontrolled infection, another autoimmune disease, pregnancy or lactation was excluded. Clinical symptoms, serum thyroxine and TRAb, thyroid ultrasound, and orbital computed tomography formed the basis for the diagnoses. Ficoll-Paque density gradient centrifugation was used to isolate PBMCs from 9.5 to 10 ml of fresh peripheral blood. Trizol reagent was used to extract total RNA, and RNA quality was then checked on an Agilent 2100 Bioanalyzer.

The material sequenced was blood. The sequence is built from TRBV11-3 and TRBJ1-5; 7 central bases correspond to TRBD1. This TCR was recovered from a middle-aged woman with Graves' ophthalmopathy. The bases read TGTGCCAGCAGCTTAGACGGGACAGAAAATCAGCCCCAGCATTTT. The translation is CASSLDGTENQPQHF.